This T cell receptor (beta chain) originates from a study of radiotherapy plus CTLA-4 blockade in lung cancer. Overall study findings and caveats: In blood, early T cell clone dynamics reportedly predicted response best, together with interferon-beta.

Libraries were prepared by immunoSEQ multiplex PCR; TCRdb keeps only in-frame clonotypes and omits some of them. The repertoire consists of tens of thousands of clones, with around 77% occurring once and the leading ten covering under 13%. The V and J ends lost 6 bases and 7 bases, in that order; junction bases with no gene match: 8. The CDR3 has 14 residues. Germline loops: CDR1 SNHLY, CDR2 FYNNEI. This clone showed up just a few times. Its antigen remains unidentified. Sequenced material: peripheral blood, taken from a patient treated with radiotherapy plus ipilimumab. The receptor was derived from a human donor with non-small cell lung cancer who had stable disease on radiotherapy plus ipilimumab. The chain is built from TRBV2 and TRBJ1-3, with 8 bases matching TRBD1. The CDR3 loop is CASSQDREPNTIYF. The CDR3 DNA is TGTGCCAGCAGCCAGGACAGGGAACCGAACACCATATATTTT.